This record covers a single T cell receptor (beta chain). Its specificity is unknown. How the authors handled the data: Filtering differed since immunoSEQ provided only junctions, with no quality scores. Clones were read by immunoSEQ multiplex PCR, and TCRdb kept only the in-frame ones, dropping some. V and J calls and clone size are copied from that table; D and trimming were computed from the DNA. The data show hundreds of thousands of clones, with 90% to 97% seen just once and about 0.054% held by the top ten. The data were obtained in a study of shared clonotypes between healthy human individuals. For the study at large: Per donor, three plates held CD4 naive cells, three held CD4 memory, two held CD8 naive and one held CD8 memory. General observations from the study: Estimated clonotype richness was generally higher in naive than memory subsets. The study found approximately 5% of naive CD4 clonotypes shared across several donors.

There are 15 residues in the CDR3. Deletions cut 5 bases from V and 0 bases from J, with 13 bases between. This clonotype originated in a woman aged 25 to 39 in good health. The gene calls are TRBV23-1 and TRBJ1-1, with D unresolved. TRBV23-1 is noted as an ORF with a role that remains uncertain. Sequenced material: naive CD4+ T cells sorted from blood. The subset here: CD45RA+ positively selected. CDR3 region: CASSSITPLNTEAFF. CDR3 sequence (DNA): TGCGCCAGCAGTTCCATAACTCCCTTGAACACTGAAGCTTTCTTT.